This entry lists 9 T cell receptor beta chains sequenced from one sample in a study of CD8 T cells in ankylosing spondylitis. In TCRdb, the 5' RACE reads were re-called with MiXCR into one record per CDR3 protein. The sample comprises 300,000 to 350,000 distinct CDR3 sequences, under 25% of which are singletons, and 3.5% to 4.5% rests with the top ten. Sequencing input: blood, either unsorted or a sorted T cell fraction (not recorded which). The receptors stem from a female donor with ankylosing spondylitis or in good health (not recorded which).

This chain joins TRBV29-1 and TRBJ1-2, with 9 bases lining up with TRBD1. CDR1 and CDR2 from the germline V gene are SQVTM and ANQGSEA. Germline trimming cut 4 bases from V and 6 bases from J; bases unmatched to any gene: 6. This CDR3 has 13 residues. CDR3 amino acids: CSVVGDRVNGYTF. Here the CDR3 DNA reads TGCAGCGTTGTAGGGGACAGGGTTAATGGCTACACCTTC.

V usage is TRBV15 and J usage is TRBJ2-7, with 9 nucleotides matching TRBD1. The V gene's germline CDR1 is LNHNV and CDR2 YYDKDF (reference sequence). V was pared by 6 bases and J by 4 bases, with 10 bases of the junction left unmatched. The CDR3 is 15 residues long. CDR3 sequence: CATRNSGQGPYEQYF. Here the CDR3 DNA reads TGTGCCACCAGGAACTCCGGACAGGGGCCTTACGAGCAGTACTTC. The whole variable domain, remainder taken from reference TRBV15 and TRBJ2-7, is DAMVIQNPRYQVTQFGKPVTLSCSQTLNHNVMYWYQQKSSQAPKLLFHYYDKDFNNEADTPDNFQSRRPNTSFCFLDIRSPGLGDTAMYLCATRNSGQGPYEQYFGPGTRLTVT.

This clonotype turned up a few times. This chain connects TRBV6-1 to TRBJ2-7; 8 bases are a match to TRBD1. Germline loops: CDR1 MNHNS, CDR2 SASEGT. The CDR3 runs 13 residues. V was clipped by 6 bases and J by 0 bases; unmatched bases: 1. CDR3 in DNA: TGTGCCAGCAGCCAGGGGGCCTCCTACGAGCAGTACTTC. Translation: CASSQGASYEQYF.

This chain uses TRBV7-2 with TRBJ1-1; 7 bases are shared with TRBD1. V lost 3 bases and J lost 5; bases outside the gene matches: 12. CDR1 SGHTA and CDR2 FQGNSA come from the germline V gene. The CDR3 is 16 residues long. DNA of the CDR3: TGTGCCAGCAGCTTCCTAATTCCACAGGGGCGGACTGAAGCTTTCTTT. This encodes CASSFLIPQGRTEAFF.

V gene TRBV7-2 combines with J gene TRBJ2-3, with D possibly TRBD2 on 5 matching bases. Trimming left V 4 bases short and J 4 bases short, with 9 bases between. The CDR3 loop spans 13 amino acids. The germline V gene has CDR1 SGHTA and CDR2 FQGNSA. The CDR3 DNA sequence: TGTGCCAGCAGCTCGGAGGTCTCAGATACGCAGTATTTT. This encodes CASSSEVSDTQYF. Full variable domain (remainder filled in from reference TRBV7-2 and TRBJ2-3): GAGVSQSPSNKVTEKGKDVELRCDPISGHTALYWYRQSLGQGLEFLIYFQGNSAPDKSGLPSDRFSAERTGGSVSTLTIQRTQQEDSAVYLCASSSEVSDTQYFGPGTRLTVL.

This clonotype was counted only a few times. The chain couples TRBV27 to TRBJ2-5; 9 bases align to TRBD1. V shed 5 bases, J shed 4 bases, and the junction held 11 bases outside the gene matches. The CDR3 has 16 amino acids. Germline V lookup: CDR1 MNHEY, CDR2 SMNVEV (reference sequence). Written as DNA, the CDR3 is TGTGCCAGCAGTCCTCTATGGGACAGGGTATCAGAGACCCAGTACTTC. Translated, it gives CASSPLWDRVSETQYF.

This clonotype was seen only a few times. Germline is not matched at one junction end, which may reflect a read error. The chain is built from TRBV12-3 or TRBV12-4 and TRBJ1-5, with D unresolved. CDR3 size: 17 residues. CDR3 loop: CASSLAGATGGNQPQHF. The DNA for the CDR3 is TGTGCCAGCAGTCTAGCCGGCGCAACTGGGGGCAATCAGCCCCAGCATTTT.

The chain carries TRBV20-1 and TRBJ2-7; D may be TRBD2 (6 bases). CDR1 and CDR2 (germline): DFQATT, SNEGSKA (reference sequence). The ends were cut back, 5 bases at V and 5 bases at J, with 16 bases in the middle. CDR3 size: 13 residues. The CDR3 bases are TGCAGTGCTGAAGGGAGGTTCAGAGACGAGCAGTACTTC. Encoded protein: CSAEGRFRDEQYF.

The chain employs TRBV5-1 and TRBJ2-7, with D maybe TRBD1 (6 bases). The CDR3 has 19 amino acids. Trimming cost V 4 bases and J 2 bases, with 28 bases left between them. CDR1 and CDR2 from the germline V gene are SGHRS and YFSETQ. The CDR3 sequence is CASSHGDGRWTAQTYEQYF. In DNA form, the CDR3 reads TGCGCCAGCAGCCACGGCGACGGTAGGTGGACAGCTCAAACCTACGAGCAGTACTTC. The variable domain in full, with the rest retrieved from reference TRBV5-1 and TRBJ2-7, is KAGVTQTPRYLIKTRGQQVTLSCSPISGHRSVSWYQQTPGQGLQFLFEYFSETQRNKGNFPGRFSGRQFSNSRSEMNVSTLELGDSALYLCASSHGDGRWTAQTYEQYFGPGTRLTVT.